Listed below are T cell receptor beta chains from one sample, sequenced in a study of cytomegalovirus exposure and HLA in healthy donors. Method: immunoSEQ multiplex PCR; TCRdb's copy keeps in-frame clones and lacks some. The table records about 200,000 clones, around 86% of them present only once. The material sequenced was PBMCs. These receptor sequences come from a woman in her forties or fifties in good health and CMV-seropositive. CDR3s include the opening cysteine and the closing phenylalanine or tryptophan. The D gene is left open where the match is weak. Size tells how often a clone was seen (once, few, many) or the class of an expanded clone, and some rows leave it out.

clone_size: .
v_call: TRBV10-3
j_call: TRBJ2-5
d_call: TRBD1
cdr3_nt: TGTGCCATCAGTGCGGGACAGGTGGTTGAGACCCAGTACTTC
cdr3_aa: CAISAGQVVETQYF

clone_size: .
v_call: TRBV5-5
j_call: TRBJ2-5
d_call: TRBD1
cdr3_nt: TGTGCCAGCAGCACGACAGGGGTGCTGGGGACTGGGGAGACCCAGTACTTC
cdr3_aa: CASSTTGVLGTGETQYF

clone_size: once
v_call: TRBV6-4
j_call: TRBJ2-7
d_call: TRBD1
cdr3_nt: TGTGCCAGCATCCTTACCAACAGGGGTCCCTCCTACGAGCAGTACTTC
cdr3_aa: CASILTNRGPSYEQYF

clone_size: .
v_call: TRBV30
j_call: TRBJ1-3
d_call: .
cdr3_nt: TGTGCCGCCCAGAAAGGGGCTGGAAACACCATATATTTT
cdr3_aa: CAAQKGAGNTIYF

clone_size: .
v_call: TRBV18
j_call: TRBJ1-1
d_call: .
cdr3_nt: TGTGCCAGCTCACACAGGGACACTGAAGCTTTCTTT
cdr3_aa: CASSHRDTEAFF

clone_size: .
v_call: TRBV5-1
j_call: TRBJ2-7
d_call: .
cdr3_nt: TGCGCCAGCAGCTTGGTGGCGGGGGACATCTACGAGCAGTACTTC
cdr3_aa: CASSLVAGDIYEQYF

clone_size: .
v_call: TRBV28
j_call: TRBJ2-7
d_call: .
cdr3_nt: TGTGCCAGCACCAGATCCGGGACAAGAAACTCCTACGAGCAGTACTTC
cdr3_aa: CASTRSGTRNSYEQYF

clone_size: .
v_call: TRBV27
j_call: TRBJ2-7
d_call: TRBD1
cdr3_nt: TGTGCCAGCAGTTCTTGGACAGGGCCCCACGAGCAGTACTTC
cdr3_aa: CASSSWTGPHEQYF

clone_size: once
v_call: TRBV7-9
j_call: TRBJ2-5
d_call: .
cdr3_nt: TGTGCCAGCAGCTTAGCGGTAGCGCCGCAAGAGACCCAGTACTTC
cdr3_aa: CASSLAVAPQETQYF

clone_size: .
v_call: TRBV19
j_call: TRBJ2-3
d_call: TRBD1
cdr3_nt: TGTGCCAGTAGTATGGCAGCCGGGACAGTGCTTGTGGATACGCAGTATTTT
cdr3_aa: CASSMAAGTVLVDTQYF

clone_size: .
v_call: TRBV18
j_call: TRBJ1-2
d_call: .
cdr3_nt: TGTGCCAGCTCACCCCTGGACAGCTCCTATGGCTACACCTTC
cdr3_aa: CASSPLDSSYGYTF

clone_size: .
v_call: TRBV5-1
j_call: TRBJ2-1
d_call: TRBD1
cdr3_nt: TGCGCCAGCAGCTTCGAAGGGGGCAGCTACAATGAGCAGTTCTTC
cdr3_aa: CASSFEGGSYNEQFF

clone_size: few
v_call: TRBV18
j_call: TRBJ2-1
d_call: TRBD1
cdr3_nt: TGTGCCAGCTCACCGGGACAGGGTAATGAGCAGTTCTTC
cdr3_aa: CASSPGQGNEQFF

clone_size: .
v_call: TRBV6-4
j_call: TRBJ2-3
d_call: TRBD2
cdr3_nt: TGTGCCAGCAGTGCCCTAGCGGGGGGCCGGACAGATACGCAGTATTTT
cdr3_aa: CASSALAGGRTDTQYF

clone_size: .
v_call: TRBV6-5
j_call: TRBJ1-4
d_call: .
cdr3_nt: TGTGCCAGCAGTCCCAGGGGACGGACTAATGAAAAACTGTTTTTT
cdr3_aa: CASSPRGRTNEKLFF

clone_size: .
v_call: TRBV28
j_call: TRBJ2-2
d_call: TRBD1
cdr3_nt: TGTGCCGGCAGTCCGCGGACAGGGACGGGGACCGGGGAGCTGTTTTTT
cdr3_aa: CAGSPRTGTGTGELFF

clone_size: .
v_call: TRBV4-3
j_call: TRBJ2-7
d_call: .
cdr3_nt: TGCGCCAGCAGCTTAGACAGGGAGGACGAGCAGTACTTC
cdr3_aa: CASSLDREDEQYF

clone_size: .
v_call: TRBV5-5
j_call: TRBJ2-2
d_call: .
cdr3_nt: TGTGCCAGCAGCGTACTCCAGGGGAACACCGGGGAGCTGTTTTTT
cdr3_aa: CASSVLQGNTGELFF

clone_size: .
v_call: TRBV25-1
j_call: TRBJ2-3
d_call: TRBD1
cdr3_nt: TGTGCCAGCAGGAACACAGGGGGCAAGGGAGATACGCAGTATTTT
cdr3_aa: CASRNTGGKGDTQYF

clone_size: .
v_call: TRBV29-1
j_call: TRBJ2-7
d_call: TRBD1
cdr3_nt: TGCAGCGTTGGGACAGGGGGCCCGGACGAGCAGTACTTC
cdr3_aa: CSVGTGGPDEQYF

clone_size: .
v_call: TRBV6-5
j_call: TRBJ1-2
d_call: .
cdr3_nt: TGTGCCAGCAGTTACGGCAGGGGACATCGTGGCTACACCTTC
cdr3_aa: CASSYGRGHRGYTF

clone_size: .
v_call: TRBV9
j_call: TRBJ1-1
d_call: .
cdr3_nt: TGTGCCAGCTTGTGGCCGCGGGCGGACACTGAAGCTTTCTTT
cdr3_aa: CASLWPRADTEAFF

clone_size: .
v_call: TRBV7-9
j_call: TRBJ2-7
d_call: TRBD1
cdr3_nt: TGTGCCAGCAGCTCGCCGGGACAGGGCTCCTACGAGCAGTACTTC
cdr3_aa: CASSSPGQGSYEQYF

clone_size: .
v_call: TRBV7-7
j_call: TRBJ2-1
d_call: .
cdr3_nt: TGTGCCAGCAGCTTAAGTCAAACTCGCTCCTACAATGAGCAGTTCTTC
cdr3_aa: CASSLSQTRSYNEQFF

clone_size: .
v_call: TRBV6-6
j_call: TRBJ2-5
d_call: TRBD1
cdr3_nt: TGTGCCAGCAGTTACTCGGGACAGGGAGAGACCCAGTACTTC
cdr3_aa: CASSYSGQGETQYF

clone_size: .
v_call: TRBV28
j_call: TRBJ2-7
d_call: TRBD1
cdr3_nt: TGTGCCAGCAGTCTCGGCGCGACAGGGGGGAAGGTCGAGCAGTACTTC
cdr3_aa: CASSLGATGGKVEQYF

clone_size: .
v_call: TRBV5-1
j_call: TRBJ2-7
d_call: .
cdr3_nt: TGCGCCAGCAGCTTGGAGACAACGACCTACGAGCAGTACTTC
cdr3_aa: CASSLETTTYEQYF

clone_size: .
v_call: TRBV7-9
j_call: TRBJ2-1
d_call: TRBD1
cdr3_nt: TGTGCCAGCAGCCTAAGACAGGGGAGTGAGGGTGAGCAGTTCTTC
cdr3_aa: CASSLRQGSEGEQFF

clone_size: .
v_call: TRBV4-1
j_call: TRBJ1-6
d_call: .
cdr3_nt: TGCGCCAGCAGCCAAGGCGGGAATTCACCCCTCCACTTT
cdr3_aa: CASSQGGNSPLHF

clone_size: .
v_call: TRBV5-6
j_call: TRBJ2-7
d_call: .
cdr3_nt: TGTGCCAGCACCGAGAACGGCGAGCAGTACTTC
cdr3_aa: CASTENGEQYF

clone_size: .
v_call: TRBV29-1
j_call: TRBJ1-2
d_call: .
cdr3_nt: TGCAGCGTTAGACAGCCACCGCTTAACTATGGCTACACCTTC
cdr3_aa: CSVRQPPLNYGYTF

clone_size: .
v_call: TRBV6-5
j_call: TRBJ2-3
d_call: TRBD2
cdr3_nt: TGTGCCAGCAGCTGGATAGCGGGTAGCACAGATACGCAGTATTTT
cdr3_aa: CASSWIAGSTDTQYF

clone_size: .
v_call: TRBV10-3
j_call: TRBJ1-5
d_call: TRBD1
cdr3_nt: TGTGCCATCAGTGAGTCGCGGACAGGGGAGCAGCCCCAGCATTTT
cdr3_aa: CAISESRTGEQPQHF

clone_size: .
v_call: TRBV10-3
j_call: TRBJ1-1
d_call: .
cdr3_nt: TGTGCCATCAGTGATTCGGGGACAACATTGTTAGGGTACACTGAAGCTTTCTTT
cdr3_aa: CAISDSGTTLLGYTEAFF

clone_size: .
v_call: TRBV11-2
j_call: TRBJ1-4
d_call: TRBD1
cdr3_nt: TGCGCCAGCAGCTTCGGACAGGGCCTTAATGAAAAACTGTTTTTT
cdr3_aa: CASSFGQGLNEKLFF

clone_size: .
v_call: TRBV19
j_call: TRBJ2-7
d_call: TRBD1
cdr3_nt: TGTGCCACCTCCGGGACAGGGGGTTACGAGCAGTACTTC
cdr3_aa: CATSGTGGYEQYF

clone_size: .
v_call: TRBV27
j_call: TRBJ2-7
d_call: .
cdr3_nt: TGTGCCAGCAGCCTCGGGACTGCTCCCTACGAGCAGTACTTC
cdr3_aa: CASSLGTAPYEQYF

clone_size: .
v_call: TRBV19
j_call: TRBJ1-5
d_call: TRBD1
cdr3_nt: TGTGCCAGTAGTATTCCCCAGGACAGGCGTTATAGCAATCAGCCCCAGCATTTT
cdr3_aa: CASSIPQDRRYSNQPQHF

clone_size: .
v_call: TRBV19
j_call: TRBJ2-7
d_call: TRBD2
cdr3_nt: TGTGCCAGTAGTGCCGGGACTAGCGGGAGGGCCTACGAGCAGTACTTC
cdr3_aa: CASSAGTSGRAYEQYF

clone_size: once
v_call: TRBV4-1
j_call: TRBJ2-7
d_call: TRBD2
cdr3_nt: TGCGCCAGCAGCCAATTTGCGGGGGGAGATTACTACGAGCAGTACTTC
cdr3_aa: CASSQFAGGDYYEQYF

clone_size: .
v_call: TRBV6-6
j_call: TRBJ2-7
d_call: TRBD1
cdr3_nt: TGTGCCAGCACTTCGCGGACAGGGTCCAAATACGAGCAGTACTTC
cdr3_aa: CASTSRTGSKYEQYF

clone_size: .
v_call: TRBV2
j_call: TRBJ1-1
d_call: TRBD1
cdr3_nt: TGTGCCAGCAGCCCGGACAGGGGGATAACTGAAGCTTTCTTT
cdr3_aa: CASSPDRGITEAFF

clone_size: few
v_call: TRBV6-5
j_call: TRBJ1-6
d_call: TRBD1
cdr3_nt: TGTGCCAGCAGCCGTGCAGGGGGTAGCGATTCACCCCTCCACTTT
cdr3_aa: CASSRAGGSDSPLHF

clone_size: .
v_call: TRBV7-2
j_call: TRBJ1-5
d_call: .
cdr3_nt: TGTGCCAGCAGCTCGGCAGGGCCTCAGCCCCAGCATTTT
cdr3_aa: CASSSAGPQPQHF

clone_size: .
v_call: TRBV19
j_call: TRBJ1-1
d_call: .
cdr3_nt: TGTGCCAGTAGTATAGGACAGAAAGGCACTGAAGCTTTCTTT
cdr3_aa: CASSIGQKGTEAFF

clone_size: .
v_call: TRBV5-1
j_call: TRBJ2-1
d_call: TRBD1
cdr3_nt: TGCGCCAGCAGCCTCACGACAGGGGGCGCGTACAATGAGCAGTTCTTC
cdr3_aa: CASSLTTGGAYNEQFF

clone_size: .
v_call: TRBV6-5
j_call: TRBJ2-7
d_call: TRBD1
cdr3_nt: TGTGCCAGCAGCCCCGACAGGGCCAGCTCCTACGAGCAGTACTTC
cdr3_aa: CASSPDRASSYEQYF

clone_size: few
v_call: TRBV27
j_call: TRBJ2-4
d_call: .
cdr3_nt: TGTGCCAGCAGTTCAGGGACACCATTAGCCAAAAACAGTCAGTACTTC
cdr3_aa: CASSSGTPLAKNSQYF

clone_size: once
v_call: TRBV4-1
j_call: TRBJ2-1
d_call: .
cdr3_nt: TGCGCCAGCAGCACAGAACCAACTAGGGACTCCTACAATGAGCAGTTCTTC
cdr3_aa: CASSTEPTRDSYNEQFF

clone_size: .
v_call: TRBV2
j_call: TRBJ2-1
d_call: TRBD1
cdr3_nt: TGTGCCAGCACCCTGACAGGGAATACTTACAATGAGCAGTTCTTC
cdr3_aa: CASTLTGNTYNEQFF

clone_size: .
v_call: TRBV2
j_call: TRBJ2-3
d_call: TRBD2
cdr3_nt: TGTGCCAGCAGGCAGACTAGCAACACAGATACGCAGTATTTT
cdr3_aa: CASRQTSNTDTQYF

clone_size: .
v_call: TRBV10-3
j_call: TRBJ2-7
d_call: .
cdr3_nt: TGTGCCATCAGTGGGGTTGGAGGGTGGGGCGAGCAGTACTTC
cdr3_aa: CAISGVGGWGEQYF

clone_size: .
v_call: TRBV21-1
j_call: TRBJ1-1
d_call: .
cdr3_nt: TGTGCCAGATGGGGGGGACAGGGGAACACTGAAGCTTTCTTT
cdr3_aa: CARWGGQGNTEAFF

clone_size: once
v_call: TRBV30
j_call: TRBJ1-4
d_call: .
cdr3_nt: TGTGCCTGGAGTGTAGCCAATGAAAAACTGTTTTTT
cdr3_aa: CAWSVANEKLFF

clone_size: once
v_call: TRBV28
j_call: TRBJ2-3
d_call: .
cdr3_nt: TGTGCCAGCAGTTTAGTTCCGGAGGACACAGATACGCAGTATTTT
cdr3_aa: CASSLVPEDTDTQYF